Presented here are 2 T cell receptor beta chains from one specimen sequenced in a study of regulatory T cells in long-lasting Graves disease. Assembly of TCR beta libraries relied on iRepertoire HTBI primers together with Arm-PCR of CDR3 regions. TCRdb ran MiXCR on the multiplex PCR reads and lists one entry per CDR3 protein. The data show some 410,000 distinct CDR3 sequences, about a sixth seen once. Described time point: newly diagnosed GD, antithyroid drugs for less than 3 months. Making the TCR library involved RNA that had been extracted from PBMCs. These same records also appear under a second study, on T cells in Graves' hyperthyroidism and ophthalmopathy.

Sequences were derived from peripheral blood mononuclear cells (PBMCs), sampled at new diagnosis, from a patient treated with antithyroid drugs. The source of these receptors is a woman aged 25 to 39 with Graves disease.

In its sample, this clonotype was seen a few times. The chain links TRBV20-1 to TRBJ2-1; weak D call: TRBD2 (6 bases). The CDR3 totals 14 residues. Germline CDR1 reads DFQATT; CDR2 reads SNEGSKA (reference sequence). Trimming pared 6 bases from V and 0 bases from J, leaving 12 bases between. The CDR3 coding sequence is TGCAGTGCCCCCGGGACTCACTCCTACAATGAGCAGTTCTTC. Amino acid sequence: CSAPGTHSYNEQFF.

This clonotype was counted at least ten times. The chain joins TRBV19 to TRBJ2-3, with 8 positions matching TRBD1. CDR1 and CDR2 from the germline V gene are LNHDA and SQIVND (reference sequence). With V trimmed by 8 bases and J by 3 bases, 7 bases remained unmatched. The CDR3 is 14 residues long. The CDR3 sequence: CASQHRGSTDTQYF. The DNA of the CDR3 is TGTGCCAGTCAACACAGGGGGTCGACAGATACGCAGTATTTT.